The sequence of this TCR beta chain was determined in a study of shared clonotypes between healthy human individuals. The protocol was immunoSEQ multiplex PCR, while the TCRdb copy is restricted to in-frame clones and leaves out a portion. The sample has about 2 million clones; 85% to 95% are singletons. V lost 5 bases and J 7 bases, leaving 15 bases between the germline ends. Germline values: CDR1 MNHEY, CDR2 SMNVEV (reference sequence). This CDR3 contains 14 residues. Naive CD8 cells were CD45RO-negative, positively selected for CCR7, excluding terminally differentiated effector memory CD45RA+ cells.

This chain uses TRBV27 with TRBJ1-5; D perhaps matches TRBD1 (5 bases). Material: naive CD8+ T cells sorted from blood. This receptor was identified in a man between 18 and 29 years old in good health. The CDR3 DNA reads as TGTGCCAGCAGTCCCTGGGGGATGGGACAGCCCCAGCATTTT. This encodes CASSPWGMGQPQHF.